Below are 25 T cell receptor beta chains sequenced from a single sample in a study of cytomegalovirus exposure and HLA in healthy donors. Researchers ran the PCR with 60 Vbeta and 13 Jbeta primers. TCRdb's copy holds only in-frame clones and misses some; the assay was immunoSEQ multiplex PCR. The repertoire has 90,000 to 130,000 clones, approximately 79% of them found once; the top ten carry less than 7.5%. Sequencing used PBMCs. These receptor sequences come from a man aged 30-40 years in good health and CMV-seropositive.

The chain couples TRBV4-3 to TRBJ2-1; 10 bases map to TRBD1. The J segment lost 7 bases and the V segment lost 1 base, leaving 7 bases of the junction unmatched. Germline V gene lookup returns CDR1 LGHNA and CDR2 YSLEER. This CDR3 contains 16 residues. Written as DNA, the CDR3 is TGCGCCAGCAGCCAAGCCGGGAGGACAGGGGGTAATGAGCAGTTCTTC. As protein: CASSQAGRTGGNEQFF.

J is TRBJ1-2 and V is TRBV6-1; no firm D call. V lost 1 base and J lost 4, with 7 bases in between. The CDR3 consists of 13 residues. Germline-derived CDR1 and CDR2 are MNHNS and SASEGT. CDR3 sequence: CASSEEYGYGYTF. The CDR3 nucleotides are TGTGCCAGCAGTGAAGAGTACGGCTATGGCTACACCTTC.

The chain couples TRBV6-5 to TRBJ2-7; D may be TRBD2 (6 bases). Trimming pared 8 bases from V and 3 bases from J, leaving 14 bases between. CDR1 is MNHEY, CDR2 SVGAGI, per germline. This CDR3 has 13 amino acids. The CDR3 DNA reads TGTGCCAGCGGAAGAGGGACTGACTACGAGCAGTACTTC. Translated: CASGRGTDYEQYF.

The V and J genes are TRBV7-3 and TRBJ2-1; 16 nucleotides line up with TRBD2. The germline CDR1 and CDR2 sequences are SGHTA and FQGTGA. Trimming took 5 bases from V and 2 from J; bases not matched to a gene: 12. This CDR3 region has 20 residues. CDR3: CASSPGTSGGVGVPYNEQFF. The CDR3 DNA is TGTGCCAGCAGCCCAGGGACTAGCGGGGGGGTAGGAGTCCCCTACAATGAGCAGTTCTTC. Full variable domain (outside the CDR3, taken from reference TRBV7-3 and TRBJ2-1): GAGVSQTPSNKVTEKGKYVELRCDPISGHTALYWYRQSLGQGPEFLIYFQGTGAADDSGLPNDRFFAVRPEGSVSTLKIQRTERGDSAVYLCASSPGTSGGVGVPYNEQFFGPGTRLTVL.

This clone was found a few times. The V and J genes are TRBV5-5 and TRBJ1-3; TRBD1 aligns across 8 bases. Germline V gene lookup returns CDR1 SGHKS and CDR2 YYEKEE (reference sequence). With V trimmed by 4 bases and J by 0 bases, 6 bases remained unmatched. CDR3 length equals 16 residues. The CDR3 nucleotides read TGTGCCAGCAGCCTATACAGGGGGGGCTCTGGAAACACCATATATTTT. Protein sequence: CASSLYRGGSGNTIYF.

A few counts support this clone. The genes are TRBV25-1 and TRBJ1-4; D call uncertain. CDR1 MGHDK and CDR2 SYGVNS come from the germline V gene. Trimming shortened V by 4 bases and J by 10 bases, and 16 bases separated the two germline ends. The CDR3 has 14 residues. CDR3 protein: CASSGLPKERKLFF. DNA of the CDR3: TGTGCCAGCAGTGGGCTTCCGAAGGAGAGAAAACTGTTTTTT.

This chain's CDR3 is CASSVDWTGGVEQYF. The CDR3 DNA sequence: TGTGCCAGCAGCGTCGACTGGACAGGGGGAGTAGAGCAGTACTTC. The rearrangement joins TRBV9 to TRBJ2-7, with TRBD1 identical over 10 bases. The trim removed 2 bases at V and 7 bases at J, leaving 9 bases unmatched. The CDR3 extends over 15 amino acids. Germline V gene data show CDR1 as SGDLS and CDR2 as YYNGEE. The full variable domain, with the rest looked up from reference TRBV9 and TRBJ2-7, is DSGVTQTPKHLITATGQRVTLRCSPRSGDLSVYWYQQSLDQGLQFLIQYYNGEERAKGNILERFSAQQFPDLHSELNLSSLELGDSALYFCASSVDWTGGVEQYFGPGTRLTVT.

V and J are TRBV25-1 and TRBJ2-1; a weak D match, TRBD2 (6 bases). Germline V gives CDR1 MGHDK, CDR2 SYGVNS. Trimming stripped 5 bases from V and 4 bases from J, with 15 bases between. The CDR3 is made up of 15 amino acids. The CDR3 spells CASSLRAGRYNEQFF. The DNA of the CDR3 is TGTGCCAGCAGTTTAAGGGCGGGGAGATACAATGAGCAGTTCTTC.

This chain uses TRBV4-1 with TRBJ2-1; perhaps TRBD1 as D (6 bases). V was clipped by 2 bases and J by 7 bases, with 18 bases between them. The CDR3 runs 16 residues. Germline CDR1 is MGHRA and CDR2 is YSYEKL. CDR3 bases: TGCGCCAGCAGCCAACAACAGGGTCCTCCTTCTAATGAGCAGTTCTTC. This gives the protein CASSQQQGPPSNEQFF.

The chain links TRBV9 to TRBJ2-7; 9 nucleotides line up with TRBD1. CDR1 SGDLS and CDR2 YYNGEE come from the germline V gene. The CDR3 runs 15 residues. The trim removed 0 bases at V and 5 bases at J, leaving 6 bases unmatched. The CDR3 region has the DNA TGTGCCAGCAGCGTAGGGCTAACAGGGGGCGACGAGCAGTACTTC. Residues: CASSVGLTGGDEQYF.

The chain combines TRBV5-1 with TRBJ2-5; 9 bases are shared with TRBD1. Trimming removed 0 bases from V and 1 base from J; junction bases left unmatched: 7. Germline-derived CDR1 and CDR2 are SGHRS and YFSETQ. The CDR3 is 17 amino acids. CDR3 bases: TGCGCCAGCAGCTTGGAGGGGACAGGGATGGGCCAAGAGACCCAGTACTTC. It translates to CASSLEGTGMGQETQYF.

The V call is TRBV7-9, the J call TRBJ2-1; D is possibly TRBD1 (6 bases). Germline lookup yields CDR1 SEHNR and CDR2 FQNEAQ (reference sequence). The ends were cut back, 5 bases at V and 5 bases at J, with 10 bases in the middle. The CDR3 extends over 13 amino acids. CDR3 sequence (DNA): TGTGCCAGCAGCCCCGGACAGAACAATGAGCAGTTCTTC. Amino acid sequence: CASSPGQNNEQFF.

The rearrangement joins TRBV4-3 to TRBJ2-3; no clear D. The CDR3 contains 11 residues. CDR1 and CDR2 from the germline V gene are LGHNA and YSLEER. V was trimmed by 4 bases and J by 5 bases, leaving 4 bases between them. CDR3 sequence (DNA): TGCGCCAGCAGCCCCGGAGATACGCAGTATTTT. This encodes CASSPGDTQYF.

The CDR3 bases are TGCGCCAGCAGTGAAGGGGGCGGGGGGGCTCCAGATACGCAGTATTTT. This gives the protein CASSEGGGGAPDTQYF. The rearrangement uses TRBV10-2 and TRBJ2-3; 9 bases line up with TRBD2. V lost 3 bases and J lost 4; bases outside the gene matches: 8. This CDR3 is built from 16 residues. From germline, CDR1 is WSHSY and CDR2 SAAADI.

This clone was picked up one time. DNA of the CDR3: TGTGCCACCAGCAGAGGGACTGGCCCCTACGAGCAGTACTTC. Translation: CATSRGTGPYEQYF. The chain is built from TRBV15 and TRBJ2-7; a possible D gene is TRBD2 (5 bases). V was shortened by 1 base and J by 2 bases, with 9 bases between the two germline ends. The V gene's germline CDR1 is LNHNV and CDR2 YYDKDF (reference sequence). The CDR3 consists of 14 residues.

V usage is TRBV2 and J usage is TRBJ2-1; D not resolved. Germline values: CDR1 SNHLY, CDR2 FYNNEI. The CDR3 runs to 13 residues. Trimming removed 3 bases from V and 3 bases from J, with 6 bases in between. The CDR3 nucleotides read TGTGCCAGCAGTGATGGCAGCTACAATGAGCAGTTCTTC. Encoded protein: CASSDGSYNEQFF.

This chain uses TRBV19 with TRBJ1-1, with 8 nucleotides matching TRBD1. V lost 5 bases to trimming and J lost 5 bases; unmatched junction nucleotides: 7. The CDR3 is made up of 14 amino acids. Germline V lookup: CDR1 LNHDA, CDR2 SQIVND (reference sequence). CDR3 in amino acids: CASSLTGEGTEAFF. CDR3 DNA sequence: TGTGCCAGTAGTTTGACAGGGGAAGGGACTGAAGCTTTCTTT.

The rearrangement links TRBV5-6 to TRBJ1-1; TRBD1 matches 11 bases. The V gene end was trimmed by 3 bases and the J gene end by 0 bases; junction bases not matched to a gene: 4. CDR3 length: 16 residues. Germline CDR1 reads SGHDT; CDR2 reads YYEEEE. Here the CDR3 DNA reads TGTGCCAGCAGCTACCTGGACAGGGGGCTGAACACTGAAGCTTTCTTT. Translated, it gives CASSYLDRGLNTEAFF. Drawing the rest from reference TRBV5-6 and TRBJ1-1, the complete variable domain is DAGVTQSPTHLIKTRGQQVTLRCSPKSGHDTVSWYQQALGQGPQFIFQYYEEEERQRGNFPDRFSGHQFPNYSSELNVNALLLGDSALYLCASSYLDRGLNTEAFFGQGTRLTVV.

This sequence joins TRBV2 and TRBJ1-1; 7 nucleotides align to TRBD1. V was pared by 9 bases and J by 1 base, with 5 bases of the junction left unmatched. This CDR3 has 13 residues. Germline V CDR1 and CDR2: SNHLY, FYNNEI. The CDR3 nucleotides read TGTGCCAGTCACAGGGGTGGGAACACTGAAGCTTTCTTT. It yields the protein CASHRGGNTEAFF. Drawing the rest from reference TRBV2 and TRBJ1-1, the complete variable domain is EPEVTQTPSHQVTQMGQEVILRCVPISNHLYFYWYRQILGQKVEFLVSFYNNEISEKSEIFDDQFSVERPDGSNFTLKIRSTKLEDSAMYFCASHRGGNTEAFFGQGTRLTVV.

The V and J genes are TRBV7-2 and TRBJ2-2; D possibly corresponds to TRBD1 (6 bases). The CDR3 spans 16 residues. Deletions cut 3 bases from V and 6 bases from J, with 17 bases between. Looked up from germline, CDR1 is SGHTA and CDR2 is FQGNSA. The CDR3 loop reads CASSFTGPGIAGELFF. The CDR3 DNA is TGTGCCAGCAGCTTCACAGGGCCGGGTATCGCCGGGGAGCTGTTTTTT.

Only a few counts were recorded for this clone. J is TRBJ2-1 and V is TRBV27; 10 nucleotides line up with TRBD2. The germline gives CDR1 MNHEY, CDR2 SMNVEV (reference sequence). This CDR3 is 14 amino acids long. Trimming at V came to 4 bases and at J to 10 bases, leaving 7 bases not matched to a gene. CDR3 DNA: TGTGCCAGCAGTTATCTAGCGGGGGAGCCCGAGCAGTTCTTC. Protein product: CASSYLAGEPEQFF.

The rearrangement uses TRBV4-2 and TRBJ2-5; D not certain. The germline CDR1 and CDR2 sequences are LGHNA and YNFKEQ. Trimming removed 1 base at V and 5 bases at J, with 11 bases between. CDR3 length: 14 residues. The CDR3 loop reads CASSQGPTIETQYF. The DNA for the CDR3 is TGTGCCAGCAGCCAAGGGCCCACAATCGAGACCCAGTACTTC.

V usage is TRBV19 and J usage is TRBJ2-7, with 8 bases identical to TRBD2. The CDR3 consists of 13 residues. The germline V gene has CDR1 LNHDA and CDR2 SQIVND (reference sequence). V lost 9 bases and J lost 2; bases outside the gene matches: 6. CDR3 region: CASEAGGTYEQYF. The CDR3 coding sequence is TGTGCCAGCGAGGCGGGGGGAACCTACGAGCAGTACTTC.

The chain combines TRBV6-1 with TRBJ1-5, with D maybe TRBD1 (5 bases). The CDR3 runs 13 residues. In germline, CDR1 is MNHNS, CDR2 SASEGT. The V gene lost 8 bases and the J gene lost 6 bases, with 14 bases spanning the gap. The CDR3: CASSGVRSQPQHF. The CDR3 DNA reads as TGTGCCAGCTCGGGGGTACGGAGTCAGCCCCAGCATTTT.

This chain connects TRBV6-6 to TRBJ2-5; D unclear. The DNA end is more similar to TRBJ2-7, so the J call may be wrong. This CDR3 region has 13 residues. Germline CDR1 MNHNY, CDR2 SVGAGI (reference sequence). DNA for the CDR3: TGTGCCAGCAGTTCTTACCGCTCCTACGAGCAGTACTTC. It translates to CASSSYRSYEQYF.